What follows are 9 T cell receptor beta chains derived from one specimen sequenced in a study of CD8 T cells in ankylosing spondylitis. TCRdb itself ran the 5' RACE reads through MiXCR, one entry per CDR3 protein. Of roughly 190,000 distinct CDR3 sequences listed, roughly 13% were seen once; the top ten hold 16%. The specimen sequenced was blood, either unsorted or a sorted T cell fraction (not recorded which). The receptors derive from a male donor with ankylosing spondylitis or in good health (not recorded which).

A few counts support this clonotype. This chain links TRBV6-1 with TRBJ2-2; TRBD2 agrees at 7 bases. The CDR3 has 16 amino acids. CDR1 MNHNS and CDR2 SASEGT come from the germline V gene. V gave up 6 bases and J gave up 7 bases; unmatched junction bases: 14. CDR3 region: CASSPGGLGANGELFF. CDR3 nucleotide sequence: TGTGCCAGCAGCCCGGGAGGCTTAGGGGCGAACGGGGAGCTGTTTTTT.

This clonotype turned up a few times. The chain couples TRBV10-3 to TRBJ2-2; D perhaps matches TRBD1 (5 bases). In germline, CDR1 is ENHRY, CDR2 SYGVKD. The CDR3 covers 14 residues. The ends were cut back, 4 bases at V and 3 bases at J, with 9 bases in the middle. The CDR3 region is CAISGTLDTGELFF. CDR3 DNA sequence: TGTGCCATCAGTGGGACACTTGACACCGGGGAGCTGTTTTTT.

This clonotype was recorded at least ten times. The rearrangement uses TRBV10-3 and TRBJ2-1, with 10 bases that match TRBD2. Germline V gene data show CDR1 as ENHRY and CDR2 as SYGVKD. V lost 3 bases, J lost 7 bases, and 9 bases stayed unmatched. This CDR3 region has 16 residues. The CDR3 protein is CAISDVSGRPGNEQFF. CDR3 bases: TGTGCCATCAGTGATGTTAGCGGGAGGCCCGGAAATGAGCAGTTCTTC.

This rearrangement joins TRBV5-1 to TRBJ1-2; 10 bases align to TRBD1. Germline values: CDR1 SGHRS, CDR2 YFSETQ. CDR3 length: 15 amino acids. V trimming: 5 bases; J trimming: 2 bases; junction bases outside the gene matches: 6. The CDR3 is CASRRGTGENYGYTF. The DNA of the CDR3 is TGCGCCAGCAGACGGGGGACAGGGGAGAACTATGGCTACACCTTC. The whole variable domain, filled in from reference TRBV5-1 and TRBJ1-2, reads KAGVTQTPRYLIKTRGQQVTLSCSPISGHRSVSWYQQTPGQGLQFLFEYFSETQRNKGNFPGRFSGRQFSNSRSEMNVSTLELGDSALYLCASRRGTGENYGYTFGSGTRLTVV.

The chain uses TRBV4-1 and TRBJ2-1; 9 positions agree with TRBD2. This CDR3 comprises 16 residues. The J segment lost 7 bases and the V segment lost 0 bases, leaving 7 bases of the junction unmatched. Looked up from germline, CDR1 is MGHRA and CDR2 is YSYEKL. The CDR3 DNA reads TGCGCCAGCAGCCAAGATGAGGGACTAGCTGGAAATGAGCAGTTCTTC. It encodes CASSQDEGLAGNEQFF.

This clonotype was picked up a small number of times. CDR3 sequence (DNA): TGCGCCAGCAGCCAGGCCCCGGGACTAGCATACGAGCAGTACTTC. It yields the protein CASSQAPGLAYEQYF. The V and J genes are TRBV4-1 and TRBJ2-7; 9 bases are a match to TRBD2. Germline V gives CDR1 MGHRA, CDR2 YSYEKL. The V and J ends lost 3 bases and 4 bases, in that order; junction bases with no gene match: 7. This CDR3 is 15 amino acids long.

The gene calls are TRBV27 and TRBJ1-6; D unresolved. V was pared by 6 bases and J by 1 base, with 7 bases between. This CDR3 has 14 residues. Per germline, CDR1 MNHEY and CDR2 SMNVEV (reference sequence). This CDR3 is CASRDVSYNSPLHF. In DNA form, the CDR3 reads TGTGCCAGCAGGGACGTGTCCTATAATTCACCCCTCCACTTT.

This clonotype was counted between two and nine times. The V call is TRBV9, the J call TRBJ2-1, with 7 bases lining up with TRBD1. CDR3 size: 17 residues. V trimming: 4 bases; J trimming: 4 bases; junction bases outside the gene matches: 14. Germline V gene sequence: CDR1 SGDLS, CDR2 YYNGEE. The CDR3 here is CASSQRTGDGYYNEQFF. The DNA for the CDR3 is TGTGCCAGCAGCCAAAGAACAGGGGATGGTTATTACAATGAGCAGTTCTTC.

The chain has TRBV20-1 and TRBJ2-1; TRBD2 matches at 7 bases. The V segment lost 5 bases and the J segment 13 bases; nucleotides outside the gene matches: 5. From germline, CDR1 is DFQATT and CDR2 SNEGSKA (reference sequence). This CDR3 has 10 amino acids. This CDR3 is CSAGGDSQFF. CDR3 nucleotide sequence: TGCAGTGCTGGGGGGGATTCACAGTTCTTC.